This TCR beta chain was documented in a study of blood T cell repertoires in COVID-19. Study as a whole: COVID-19 samples, acute and convalescent, were from the United States, Italy and Spain.

Germline V lookup: CDR1 SGHNT, CDR2 YYREEE (reference sequence). This CDR3 has 14 amino acids. Trimming cost V 4 bases and J 4 bases, with 13 bases left between them. Clones were sequenced by immunoSEQ multiplex PCR, and TCRdb holds only the in-frame ones, with some missing. The sample consists of roughly 68,000 clones, approximately 85% of them appearing once. The TCR was taken from a man aged 50 to 60 with acute or convalescent COVID-19. This chain connects TRBV5-4 to TRBJ2-3, with D maybe TRBD1 (6 bases). Material: peripheral blood. CDR3 DNA sequence: TGTGCCAGCAGCAATTTTGCAGGGGCAGATACGCAGTATTTT. This translates into CASSNFAGADTQYF.